What follows describes a single T cell receptor (beta chain). As yet, its antigen is unknown. These data originate in a study of blood T cells in healthy people across ages. Whole-study findings and limits: In the absence of known donor CMV status, changes in expanded clonotypes were possibly confounded.

The authors ran a second PCR of roughly 6 to 11 cycles using a sample-barcoded 5' primer and a J-beta primer mix. Using its own MiXCR run on the 5' RACE reads, TCRdb lists one record per CDR3 protein. Of about 1.4 million distinct CDR3 sequences in the sample, approximately 59% were seen once. V was clipped by 5 bases and J by 4 bases, with 15 bases between them. Germline CDR1 is SGHVS and CDR2 is FNYEAQ. CDR3 length: 16 amino acids. The sample consisted of blood. The TCR was taken from a man younger than 35 in good health. The rearrangement links TRBV7-6 to TRBJ1-6; tentative D call: TRBD1 (5 bases). The CDR3 bases are TGTGCCAGCAGCGCACTTCGGGGGAAATATAATTCACCCCTCCACTTT. This codes for CASSALRGKYNSPLHF.